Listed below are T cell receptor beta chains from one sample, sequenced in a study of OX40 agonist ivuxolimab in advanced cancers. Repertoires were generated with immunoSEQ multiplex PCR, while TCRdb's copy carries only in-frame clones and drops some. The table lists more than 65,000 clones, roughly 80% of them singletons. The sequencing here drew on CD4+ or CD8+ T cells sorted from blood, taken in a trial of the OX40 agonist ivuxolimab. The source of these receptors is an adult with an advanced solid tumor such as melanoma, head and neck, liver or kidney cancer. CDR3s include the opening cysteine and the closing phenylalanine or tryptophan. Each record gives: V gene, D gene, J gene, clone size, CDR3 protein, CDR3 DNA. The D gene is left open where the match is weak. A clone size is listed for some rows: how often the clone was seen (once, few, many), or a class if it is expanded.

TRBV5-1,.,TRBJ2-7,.,CASSRGHSYEQYF,TGCGCCAGCAGCCGGGGACACTCCTACGAGCAGTACTTC
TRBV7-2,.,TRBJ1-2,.,CASSLEAGGGYTF,TGTGCCAGCAGCTTAGAGGCGGGTGGAGGCTACACCTTC
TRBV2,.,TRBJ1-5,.,CASSAGQARQPQHF,TGTGCCAGCAGTGCCGGGCAGGCCCGTCAGCCCCAGCATTTT
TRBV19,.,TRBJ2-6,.,CASSTRFSGANVLTF,TGTGCCAGTAGTACCCGGTTCTCTGGGGCCAACGTCCTGACTTTC
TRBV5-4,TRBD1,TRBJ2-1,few,CASTHLPGQGYNEQFF,TGTGCCAGCACCCATCTACCGGGACAGGGTTATAATGAGCAGTTCTTC
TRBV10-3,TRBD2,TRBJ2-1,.,CAISSMTSGRGDEQFF,TGTGCCATCAGTTCCATGACTAGCGGGAGAGGGGATGAGCAGTTCTTC
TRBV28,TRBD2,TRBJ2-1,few,CASPREGSRSYNEQFF,TGTGCCAGCCCGAGGGAGGGATCTCGGTCCTACAATGAGCAGTTCTTC
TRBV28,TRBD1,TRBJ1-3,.,CASSSTGSGNTIYF,TGTGCCAGCAGTTCGACAGGGTCCGGAAACACCATATATTTT
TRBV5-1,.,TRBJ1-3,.,CASSLGQGDTIYF,TGCGCCAGCAGCTTGGGTCAGGGCGACACCATATATTTT
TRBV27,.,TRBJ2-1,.,CASSFFPSGSYNEQFF,TGTGCCAGCAGTTTTTTCCCCAGCGGCTCCTACAATGAGCAGTTCTTC
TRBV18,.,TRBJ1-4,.,CASSPPQRREKLFF,TGTGCCAGCTCACCACCCCAGAGAAGGGAAAAACTGTTTTTT
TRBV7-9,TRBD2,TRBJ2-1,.,CASSPGGSSYNEQFF,TGTGCCAGCAGCCCCGGGGGGAGCTCCTACAATGAGCAGTTCTTC
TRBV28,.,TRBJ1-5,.,CASSLRGSLRLSNQPQHF,TGTGCCAGCAGTTTAAGAGGCTCGCTTCGCCTAAGCAATCAGCCCCAGCATTTT
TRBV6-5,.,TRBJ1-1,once,CASGQRNTEAFF,TGTGCCAGCGGACAGAGGAACACTGAAGCTTTCTTT